Listed below are T cell receptor beta chains from one sample, sequenced in a study of blood T cells in healthy people across ages. TCRdb called the 5' RACE reads again in MiXCR, with one record for every CDR3 protein. This table holds 1.5 million or so distinct CDR3 sequences, 42% found once. Sequencing used blood. The receptors were gathered from a young woman in good health. Each CDR3 is given with its conserved first and last residue. The D gene is left open where the match is weak. The size field is filled for only some rows; it gives once, few, many or a size class.

j_gene: TRBJ2-7; v_gene: TRBV10-3; abundance: few; len: 14; d_gene: -; CDR3nt: TGTGCCATCAGGGAGACGGACCCATCCTACGAGCAGTACTTC; CDR3aa: CAIRETDPSYEQYF
j_gene: TRBJ2-5; v_gene: TRBV3-1; abundance: -; len: 13; d_gene: -; CDR3nt: TGTGCCAGCAGCCAAACGGAACAAGAGACCCAGTACTTC; CDR3aa: CASSQTEQETQYF
j_gene: TRBJ1-6; v_gene: TRBV12-3/TRBV12-4; abundance: -; len: 19; d_gene: -; CDR3nt: TGTGCCAGCAGTATCGAAGGGGTAGGTCATCTCTCGGCCAATTCACCCCTCCACTTT; CDR3aa: CASSIEGVGHLSANSPLHF
j_gene: TRBJ2-1; v_gene: TRBV20-1; abundance: few; len: 10; d_gene: -; CDR3nt: TGCAGTGCCCTCCGGGCTGAGCAGTTCTTC; CDR3aa: CSALRAEQFF
j_gene: TRBJ1-2; v_gene: TRBV4-1; abundance: few; len: 14; d_gene: -; CDR3nt: TGCGCCAGCAGCCAAGATCCGGCGGGCTATGGCTACACCTTC; CDR3aa: CASSQDPAGYGYTF
j_gene: TRBJ2-5; v_gene: TRBV7-9; abundance: -; len: 13; d_gene: -; CDR3nt: TGTGCCAGCAGCTTAGCGCTGAGGGAGGAGCAGTACTTC; CDR3aa: CASSLALREEQYF
j_gene: TRBJ2-5; v_gene: TRBV18; abundance: -; len: 13; d_gene: -; CDR3nt: TGTGCCAGCTCCCAACAGGCGCAAGAGACCCAGTACTTC; CDR3aa: CASSQQAQETQYF
j_gene: TRBJ2-7; v_gene: TRBV12-5; abundance: once; len: 18; d_gene: TRBD2; CDR3nt: TGTGCTAGTGGTTTCCACAGGGAAGAGCGGGGGAGCTCCTACGAGCAGTACTTC; CDR3aa: CASGFHREERGSSYEQYF
j_gene: TRBJ2-7; v_gene: TRBV4-2; abundance: few; len: 16; d_gene: TRBD2; CDR3nt: TGTGCCAGCAGCCAAGCCGGACTAGCTAAAGCCTACGAGCAGTACTTC; CDR3aa: CASSQAGLAKAYEQYF
j_gene: TRBJ2-1; v_gene: TRBV16; abundance: few; len: 14; d_gene: -; CDR3nt: TGTGCCAGCAGCCCTACGCGGTCAGTGAATGAGCAGTTCTTC; CDR3aa: CASSPTRSVNEQFF
j_gene: TRBJ1-2; v_gene: TRBV6-6; abundance: -; len: 13; d_gene: -; CDR3nt: TGTGCCAGCAGGTCCGGGGGGGACTATGGCTACACCTTC; CDR3aa: CASRSGGDYGYTF
j_gene: TRBJ2-1; v_gene: TRBV20-1; abundance: -; len: 11; d_gene: -; CDR3nt: TGCAGGACCGGTCGATACAAGGAGCAGTTCTTC; CDR3aa: CRTGRYKEQFF
j_gene: TRBJ1-4; v_gene: TRBV20-1; abundance: few; len: 14; d_gene: -; CDR3nt: TGCAGTGCTAGAGACGCATCCGAAGATGAAAAACTGTTTTTT; CDR3aa: CSARDASEDEKLFF
j_gene: TRBJ2-7; v_gene: TRBV6-1; abundance: -; len: 13; d_gene: -; CDR3nt: TGTGCCAGCACCAAGGGACTGCACTACGAGCAGTACTTC; CDR3aa: CASTKGLHYEQYF
j_gene: TRBJ2-3; v_gene: TRBV6-1; abundance: -; len: 11; d_gene: -; CDR3nt: TGTGCCTGCTCCGGTCCAGATACGCAGTATTTT; CDR3aa: CACSGPDTQYF
j_gene: TRBJ2-5; v_gene: TRBV5-1; abundance: few; len: 16; d_gene: -; CDR3nt: TGCGCCAGCAGCTTCGGGCTCCTCTTAGCCCAAGAGACCCAGTACTTC; CDR3aa: CASSFGLLLAQETQYF
j_gene: TRBJ2-1; v_gene: TRBV6-5; abundance: -; len: 14; d_gene: -; CDR3nt: TGTGCCAGCAGTCGGAGGAGTAGCGGAAATGAGCAGTTCTTC; CDR3aa: CASSRRSSGNEQFF
j_gene: TRBJ2-7; v_gene: TRBV5-1; abundance: -; len: 12; d_gene: -; CDR3nt: TGCGCCAGCAGCTTAACAGAGAACGAGCAGTACTTC; CDR3aa: CASSLTENEQYF
j_gene: TRBJ1-2; v_gene: TRBV25-1; abundance: -; len: 13; d_gene: -; CDR3nt: TGTGCCAGCAGTAGCCAGGGACACTATGGCTACACCTTC; CDR3aa: CASSSQGHYGYTF
j_gene: TRBJ2-3; v_gene: TRBV6-1; abundance: few; len: 20; d_gene: TRBD2; CDR3nt: TGTGCCAGCAGTGAAGGGACGACTAGCGGGAGGGCCAATCCGACAGATACGCAGTATTTT; CDR3aa: CASSEGTTSGRANPTDTQYF
j_gene: TRBJ1-1; v_gene: TRBV28; abundance: -; len: 14; d_gene: -; CDR3nt: TGTGCCAGCAGTTCGAAGGCGGCAGGGACTGAAGCTTTCTTT; CDR3aa: CASSSKAAGTEAFF
j_gene: TRBJ2-7; v_gene: TRBV12-3/TRBV12-4; abundance: few; len: 15; d_gene: -; CDR3nt: TGTGCCAGCAAAATCAGTGGACGGAAAACGTATGAGCAGTACTTC; CDR3aa: CASKISGRKTYEQYF
j_gene: TRBJ2-7; v_gene: TRBV20-1; abundance: -; len: 15; d_gene: TRBD2; CDR3nt: TGCAGTGCTAGAGAACAGCGGGGGCCTCTCTACGAGCAGTACTTC; CDR3aa: CSAREQRGPLYEQYF
j_gene: TRBJ1-2; v_gene: TRBV3-1; abundance: -; len: 13; d_gene: -; CDR3nt: TGTGCCAGCAGGGCAGTTTCGAGTTATGGCTACACCTTC; CDR3aa: CASRAVSSYGYTF
j_gene: TRBJ2-3; v_gene: TRBV29-1; abundance: medium-sized; len: 16; d_gene: -; CDR3nt: TGCAGCGTTGAAGTGACCACAGGGTTTGGTACAGATACGCAGTATTTT; CDR3aa: CSVEVTTGFGTDTQYF
j_gene: TRBJ1-1; v_gene: TRBV6-5; abundance: -; len: 13; d_gene: TRBD1; CDR3nt: TGTGCCAGCAGTCCCGGGACAGGGCTTGAAGCTTTCTTT; CDR3aa: CASSPGTGLEAFF
j_gene: TRBJ2-7; v_gene: TRBV28; abundance: few; len: 17; d_gene: TRBD2; CDR3nt: TGTGCCAGCAGTTTCCTAGCGGGGGGCCGTAGCTCCTACGAGCAGTACTTC; CDR3aa: CASSFLAGGRSSYEQYF
j_gene: TRBJ2-3; v_gene: TRBV11-2; abundance: -; len: 15; d_gene: -; CDR3nt: TGTGCCAGCAGCTCCTGGGACACCTTCACAGATACGCAGTATTTT; CDR3aa: CASSSWDTFTDTQYF
j_gene: TRBJ1-1; v_gene: TRBV9; abundance: -; len: 15; d_gene: -; CDR3nt: TGTGCCAGCAGCCCGCGCACTACAGGGTCCACTGAAGCTTTCTTT; CDR3aa: CASSPRTTGSTEAFF
j_gene: TRBJ2-5; v_gene: TRBV2; abundance: -; len: 14; d_gene: -; CDR3nt: TGTGCCAGCAGTGAGGCTCGCAGCCAAGAGACCCAGTACTTC; CDR3aa: CASSEARSQETQYF
j_gene: TRBJ2-5; v_gene: TRBV20-1; abundance: few; len: 14; d_gene: TRBD1; CDR3nt: TGCAGTGCTAAGCTGGGACAGGGGAGAGATGAGCAGTACTTC; CDR3aa: CSAKLGQGRDEQYF
j_gene: TRBJ2-3; v_gene: TRBV6-6; abundance: few; len: 16; d_gene: TRBD2; CDR3nt: TGTGCCAGCATTATAGCGGGGGGTCTTCGGGGAGATACGCAGTATTTT; CDR3aa: CASIIAGGLRGDTQYF
j_gene: TRBJ2-7; v_gene: TRBV10-3; abundance: -; len: 14; d_gene: TRBD2; CDR3nt: TGTGCCATCATGAGCGGGGGGGCTTTTTACGAGCAGTACTTC; CDR3aa: CAIMSGGAFYEQYF
j_gene: TRBJ2-1; v_gene: TRBV6-5; abundance: -; len: 15; d_gene: -; CDR3nt: TGTGCCAGCAGTTATTCTTCGGGACCTTACAATGAGCAGTTCTTC; CDR3aa: CASSYSSGPYNEQFF
j_gene: TRBJ2-2; v_gene: TRBV10-3; abundance: -; len: 16; d_gene: -; CDR3nt: TGTGCCATCAGTGAGTTAATCACCGAAGGGAACGGGGAGCTGTTTTTT; CDR3aa: CAISELITEGNGELFF
j_gene: TRBJ2-1; v_gene: TRBV5-1; abundance: -; len: 15; d_gene: TRBD2; CDR3nt: TGCGCCAGCAGTGAGACTAGCGATCTAGGCAATGAGCAGTTCTTC; CDR3aa: CASSETSDLGNEQFF
j_gene: TRBJ2-1; v_gene: TRBV6-1; abundance: few; len: 14; d_gene: -; CDR3nt: TGTGCCAGCATGACAGAGAGCTCCTACAATGAGCAGTTCTTC; CDR3aa: CASMTESSYNEQFF
j_gene: TRBJ2-3; v_gene: TRBV21-1; abundance: few; len: 15; d_gene: -; CDR3nt: TGTGCCAGCAGCCTACCGGGACAGCCCACAGATACGCAGTATTTT; CDR3aa: CASSLPGQPTDTQYF
j_gene: TRBJ2-1; v_gene: TRBV10-3; abundance: -; len: 15; d_gene: TRBD2; CDR3nt: TGTGCCATCAGTGACGGCGGGAGCCGGAACAATGAGCAGTTCTTC; CDR3aa: CAISDGGSRNNEQFF
j_gene: TRBJ1-2; v_gene: TRBV29-1; abundance: -; len: 13; d_gene: TRBD1; CDR3nt: TGCAGCGTTGAGAAGGGGGCGAAGGGTGGCTACACCTTC; CDR3aa: CSVEKGAKGGYTF
j_gene: TRBJ2-1; v_gene: TRBV6-5; abundance: -; len: 13; d_gene: -; CDR3nt: TGTGCCAGCGCCAGGGCAGGGGCGAGTGAGCAGTTCTTC; CDR3aa: CASARAGASEQFF
j_gene: TRBJ2-3; v_gene: TRBV3-1; abundance: -; len: 16; d_gene: -; CDR3nt: TGTGCCAGCAGCCGCACCGGAGGTAGCCGCACAGATACGCAGTATTTT; CDR3aa: CASSRTGGSRTDTQYF
j_gene: TRBJ2-5; v_gene: TRBV9; abundance: -; len: 16; d_gene: TRBD2; CDR3nt: TGTGCCAGCAGCGTCGGGGCGGGAGCCCACCAAGAGACCCAGTACTTC; CDR3aa: CASSVGAGAHQETQYF
j_gene: TRBJ2-4; v_gene: TRBV18; abundance: -; len: 14; d_gene: -; CDR3nt: TGTGCCAGCTCACGAGAGACAGAGATGGACATTCAGTACTTC; CDR3aa: CASSRETEMDIQYF
j_gene: TRBJ2-2; v_gene: TRBV4-1; abundance: few; len: 16; d_gene: TRBD1; CDR3nt: TGCGCCAGCAGCCAACTTCCCTCAGGGGGCAGAGAGGAGCTGTTTTTT; CDR3aa: CASSQLPSGGREELFF
j_gene: TRBJ2-7; v_gene: TRBV14; abundance: -; len: 12; d_gene: -; CDR3nt: TGTGCCAGCAGCCAGCCCGGGCGCGAGCAGTACTTC; CDR3aa: CASSQPGREQYF
j_gene: TRBJ2-7; v_gene: TRBV18; abundance: -; len: 13; d_gene: -; CDR3nt: TGTGCCAGCTCACCACCGGTACTAGACGAGCAGTACTTC; CDR3aa: CASSPPVLDEQYF
j_gene: TRBJ2-1; v_gene: TRBV20-1; abundance: few; len: 12; d_gene: -; CDR3nt: TGCAGTGCCGCGTTAGGGGCGAATGAGCAGTTCTTC; CDR3aa: CSAALGANEQFF
j_gene: TRBJ2-3; v_gene: TRBV12-5; abundance: -; len: 14; d_gene: -; CDR3nt: TGTGCTAGTGGGTCAGCCGGGACGCAAGATACGCAGTATTTT; CDR3aa: CASGSAGTQDTQYF
j_gene: TRBJ2-1; v_gene: TRBV27; abundance: -; len: 16; d_gene: TRBD2; CDR3nt: TGTGCCAGCAGTTTTACTCCGGGACTACCCCAAGAGACCCAGTTCTTC; CDR3aa: CASSFTPGLPQETQFF